This entry lists 2 T cell receptor beta chains sequenced from one sample in a study of blood T cell repertoires in COVID-19. Data came from immunoSEQ multiplex PCR; TCRdb stores just in-frame clones and leaves some out. The repertoire holds approximately 34,000 clones, with approximately 93% as singletons. The sequenced sample consisted of peripheral blood. The receptors come from a man aged 55 to 70 with acute or convalescent COVID-19.

The chain combines TRBV5-1 with TRBJ1-1; 7 bases map to TRBD1. The V segment lost 0 bases and the J segment 5 bases; nucleotides outside the gene matches: 10. Germline V gene sequence: CDR1 SGHRS, CDR2 YFSETQ. This CDR3 contains 16 residues. The CDR3 DNA reads TGCGCCAGCAGCTTGGGGGGAAACAGGGGTGGGACTGAAGCTTTCTTT. Amino acids: CASSLGGNRGGTEAFF.

The chain combines TRBV21-1 with TRBJ2-1; the D call of TRBD1 is as the table states it, not checked on the DNA. TRBV21-1 is labeled a pseudogene. CDR3 length: 16 amino acids. In DNA, the CDR3 is TGTGCCAGCAGCAAAGCAGGGACAGGTGATGGGCAGGAGCAGTTCTTC. It is translated as CASSKAGTGDGQEQFF.